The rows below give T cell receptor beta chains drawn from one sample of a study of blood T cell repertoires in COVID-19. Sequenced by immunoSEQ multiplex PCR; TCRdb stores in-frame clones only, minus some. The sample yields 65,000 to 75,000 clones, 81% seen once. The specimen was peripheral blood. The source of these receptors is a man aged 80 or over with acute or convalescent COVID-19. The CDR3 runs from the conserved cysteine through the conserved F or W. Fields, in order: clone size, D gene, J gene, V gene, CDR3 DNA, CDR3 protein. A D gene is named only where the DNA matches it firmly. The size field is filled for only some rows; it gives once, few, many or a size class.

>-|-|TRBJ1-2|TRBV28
TGTGCCAGCATTTCGAGGGTTCACTATGGCTACACCTTC
CASISRVHYGYTF
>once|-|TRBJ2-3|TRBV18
TGTGCCAGCTCAGCCCGGACACCTATACAAGATACGCAGTATTTT
CASSARTPIQDTQYF
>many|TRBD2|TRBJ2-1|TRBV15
TGTGCCACCAGCAGGGGATTAGCGGGAGCTGGGAATGAGCAGTTCTTC
CATSRGLAGAGNEQFF
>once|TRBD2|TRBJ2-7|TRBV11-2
TGTGCCAGCAGCTCCTTAAGCGGGAGCTACGAGCAGTACTTC
CASSSLSGSYEQYF
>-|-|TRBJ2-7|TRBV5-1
TGCGCCAGCAGCTTAGACTCGACGGGATCCGAGCAGTACTTC
CASSLDSTGSEQYF
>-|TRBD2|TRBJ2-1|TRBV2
TGTGCCAGCCGGACTAGCGGGGGGGATGAGCAGTTCTTC
CASRTSGGDEQFF
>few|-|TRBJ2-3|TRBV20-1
TGCAGTGCTAGAGACCCTTCTACGCAGTATTTT
CSARDPSTQYF
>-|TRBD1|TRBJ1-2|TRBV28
TGTGCCAGCGTGAAAACCGGGACAGGCCCGAGAATGTGGGGGGGCTACACCTTC
CASVKTGTGPRMWGGYTF
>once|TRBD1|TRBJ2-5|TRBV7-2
TGTGCCAGCAGCTGGGACAGGGTTGAGACCCAGTACTTC
CASSWDRVETQYF
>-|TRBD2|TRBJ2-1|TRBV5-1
TGCGCCAGCAGCTCTCAGCGGGGGGATTACAATGAGCAGTTCTTC
CASSSQRGDYNEQFF